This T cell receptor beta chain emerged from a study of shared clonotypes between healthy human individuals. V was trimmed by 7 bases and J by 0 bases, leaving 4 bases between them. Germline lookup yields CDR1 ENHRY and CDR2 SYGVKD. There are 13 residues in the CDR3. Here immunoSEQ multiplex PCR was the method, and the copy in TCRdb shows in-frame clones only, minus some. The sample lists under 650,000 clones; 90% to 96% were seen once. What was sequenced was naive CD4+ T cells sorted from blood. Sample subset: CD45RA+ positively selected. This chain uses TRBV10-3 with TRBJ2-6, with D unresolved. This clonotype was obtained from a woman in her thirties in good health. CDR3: CAIKYSGANVLTF. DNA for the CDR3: TGTGCCATCAAGTACTCTGGGGCCAACGTCCTGACTTTC.